This TCR beta chain was profiled in a study of T cell clusters in autoimmune cytopenias (dated by TCRdb to about 2019). For the wider study: A median TRB sequencing depth of roughly 47,000 reads per sample was reached, and a median of around 2,300 distinct TRB clonotypes per sample was obtained. TRB and IGH repertoires from peripheral blood were sequenced in autoimmune cytopenia patients at active disease and during treatment follow-up, with healthy, CLL and autoimmune hepatitis controls included alongside. The study aimed to test whether autoimmune cytopenia patients carry a disease-specific immune repertoire signature usable as a blood-based biomarker.

From cysteine to phenylalanine, the CDR3 is 14 amino acids long. No nucleotide data were recorded. CDR1 and CDR2, per the germline V gene, are SQVTM and ANQGSEA. With regard to this clonotype: It lacks a known antigen.

Multiplex PCR with a touch-down protocol amplified TRB rearrangements, with the TRB-A and TRB-B primer pools combined in a single tube. Illumina adapters and sample indices were added to the amplicons through two consecutive PCR reactions using Phusion HS II polymerase. After gel purification with the NucleoSpin Gel and PCR Clean-up kit, the amplicons were quantified by Qubit and checked for quality on an Agilent 2100 Bioanalyzer. Libraries were sequenced on an Illumina MiSeq using 600-cycle, single-indexed, paired-end runs. The authors processed their data as follows. MiXCR version 2.1.12 with the default MiXCR reference library was used to align and assemble TRB reads. A clone was defined by each unique CDR3 nucleotide sequence, and the analysis included only productive sequences supported by at least two reads. Alpha-parameterized diversity profiles (alpha 0 to 5), including the Shannon (alpha 1) and Simpson (alpha 2) indices, were computed with an R script to assess repertoire diversity. Combinatorial TRB VJ usage was computed with the tcR package and compared between cohorts by principal component analysis with ade4. GLIPH was used to cluster TCRbeta CDR3s in pairs of cohorts matched for age and read depth, and a Wilcoxon test was used to compare cluster frequencies. TCRdb reprocessed the reads and assigns one entry to each CDR3 protein sequence, leaving out DNA. These V and J calls are TCRdb output, not the study's own analysis. Per the sample table, the count is some 8,000 distinct CDR3 sequences. 20% to 25% of the sample is held by the ten biggest clonotypes.

What the work shows at the level of the full study, not this receptor alone: Shifts in the TRB repertoire, including less even repertoires in secondary cytopenia and CLL, were mostly a reflection of lymphoma bias and not of autoimmunity. The cluster-lack signature was not observed for secondary cytopenia versus CLL, as the signature was apparently masked by the dominant lymphoma-associated repertoire. Compared with active autoimmune hepatitis patients, healthy donors had almost three times as many exclusive TRB clusters, a finding consistent with an autoimmunity-wide signature. The T cell clusters were defined only in silico, and the functional role of the clusters still needed to be validated experimentally. The GLIPH analysis suggested a lack of physiological T cell clusters in primary autoimmune cytopenia patients, since around 56 clusters were exclusive to healthy donors whereas approximately 17 were exclusive to patients.

For each sample, TRB amplification used 200 to 250 ng of peripheral blood genomic DNA, equal to some 38,000 genome equivalents. The clonotype comes from a human donor with an autoimmune cytopenia or autoimmune hepatitis (not recorded which). The sequenced sample consisted of peripheral blood. Recombination linked TRBV29-1 to TRBJ2-3; the TCRdb call, TRBD1, lacks DNA for checking. The CDR3 reads CSVLDRGRLDTQYF.